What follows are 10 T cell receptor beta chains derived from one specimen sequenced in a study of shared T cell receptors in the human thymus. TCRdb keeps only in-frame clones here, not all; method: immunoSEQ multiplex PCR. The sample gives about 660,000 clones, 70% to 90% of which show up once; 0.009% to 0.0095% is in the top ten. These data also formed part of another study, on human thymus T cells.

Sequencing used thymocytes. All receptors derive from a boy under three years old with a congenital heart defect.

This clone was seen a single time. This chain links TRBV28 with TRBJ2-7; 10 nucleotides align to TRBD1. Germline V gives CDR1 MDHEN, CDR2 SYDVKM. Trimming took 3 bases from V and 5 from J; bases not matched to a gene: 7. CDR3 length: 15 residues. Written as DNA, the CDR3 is TGTGCCAGCAGTTTCGGGGGGGACAGGGGCCACGAGCAGTACTTC. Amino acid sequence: CASSFGGDRGHEQYF.

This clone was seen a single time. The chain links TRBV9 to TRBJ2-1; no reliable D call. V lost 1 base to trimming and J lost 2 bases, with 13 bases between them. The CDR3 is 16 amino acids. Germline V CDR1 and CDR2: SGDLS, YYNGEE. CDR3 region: CASSVMAVYPYNEQFF. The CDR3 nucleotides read TGTGCCAGCAGCGTAATGGCAGTATACCCCTACAATGAGCAGTTCTTC.

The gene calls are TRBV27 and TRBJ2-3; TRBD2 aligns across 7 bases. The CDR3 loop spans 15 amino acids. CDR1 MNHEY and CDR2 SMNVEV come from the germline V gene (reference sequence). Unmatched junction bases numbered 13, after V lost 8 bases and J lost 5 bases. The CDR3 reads CASSQSGLQIDTQYF. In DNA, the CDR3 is TGTGCCAGCTCGCAATCGGGACTACAGATAGATACGCAGTATTTT.

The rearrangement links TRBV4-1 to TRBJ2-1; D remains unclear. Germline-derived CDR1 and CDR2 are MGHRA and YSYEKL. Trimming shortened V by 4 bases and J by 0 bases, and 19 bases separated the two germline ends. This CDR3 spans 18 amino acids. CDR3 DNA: TGCGCCAGCAGCCTTCAAATCCCCCAGCGACGCTCCTACAATGAGCAGTTCTTC. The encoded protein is CASSLQIPQRRSYNEQFF.

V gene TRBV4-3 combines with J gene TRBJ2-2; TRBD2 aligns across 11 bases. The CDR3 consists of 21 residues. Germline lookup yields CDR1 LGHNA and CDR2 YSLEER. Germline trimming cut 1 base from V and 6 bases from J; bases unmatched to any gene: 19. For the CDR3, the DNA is TGCGCCAGCAGCCAAGGTCTACAGTCTAGCGGGAGGAGGCGGTTTGCCGGGGAGCTGTTTTTT. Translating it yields CASSQGLQSSGRRRFAGELFF.

The CDR3 DNA is TGTGCCAGCAGCCCACATCTAGCGGGGGGACACAATGAGCAGTTCTTC. Protein: CASSPHLAGGHNEQFF. This chain uses TRBV9 with TRBJ2-1, with 11 nucleotides matching TRBD2. V lost 4 bases to trimming and J lost 5 bases; unmatched junction nucleotides: 8. The CDR3 spans 16 residues. CDR1 and CDR2 from the germline V gene are SGDLS and YYNGEE.

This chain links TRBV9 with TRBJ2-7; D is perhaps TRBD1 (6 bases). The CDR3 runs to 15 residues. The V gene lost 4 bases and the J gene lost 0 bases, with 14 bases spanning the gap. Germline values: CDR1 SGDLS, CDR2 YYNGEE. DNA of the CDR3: TGTGCCAGCAGCCCTGGGCAGGGGAGCTCCTACGAGCAGTACTTC. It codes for CASSPGQGSSYEQYF. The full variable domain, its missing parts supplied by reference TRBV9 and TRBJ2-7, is DSGVTQTPKHLITATGQRVTLRCSPRSGDLSVYWYQQSLDQGLQFLIQYYNGEERAKGNILERFSAQQFPDLHSELNLSSLELGDSALYFCASSPGQGSSYEQYFGPGTRLTVT.

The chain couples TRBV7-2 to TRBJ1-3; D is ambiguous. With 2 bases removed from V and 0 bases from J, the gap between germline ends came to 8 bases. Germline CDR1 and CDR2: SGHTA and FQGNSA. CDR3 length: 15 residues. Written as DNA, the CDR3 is TGTGCCAGCAGCTTACAACTTTCCTCTGGAAACACCATATATTTT. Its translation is CASSLQLSSGNTIYF. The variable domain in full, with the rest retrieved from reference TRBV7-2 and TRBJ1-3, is GAGVSQSPSNKVTEKGKDVELRCDPISGHTALYWYRQSLGQGLEFLIYFQGNSAPDKSGLPSDRFSAERTGGSVSTLTIQRTQQEDSAVYLCASSLQLSSGNTIYFGEGSWLTVV.

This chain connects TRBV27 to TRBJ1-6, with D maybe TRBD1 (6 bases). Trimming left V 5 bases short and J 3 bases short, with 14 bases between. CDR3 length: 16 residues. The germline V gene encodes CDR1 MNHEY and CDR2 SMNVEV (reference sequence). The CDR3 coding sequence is TGTGCCAGCAGTACGGGGGGGCTCCTCTATAATTCACCCCTCCACTTT. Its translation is CASSTGGLLYNSPLHF.

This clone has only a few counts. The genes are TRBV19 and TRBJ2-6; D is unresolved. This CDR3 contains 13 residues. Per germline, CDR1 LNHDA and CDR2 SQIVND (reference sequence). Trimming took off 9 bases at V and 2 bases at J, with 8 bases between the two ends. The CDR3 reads CASKTTGANVLTF. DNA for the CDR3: TGTGCCAGCAAGACAACTGGGGCCAACGTCCTGACTTTC.